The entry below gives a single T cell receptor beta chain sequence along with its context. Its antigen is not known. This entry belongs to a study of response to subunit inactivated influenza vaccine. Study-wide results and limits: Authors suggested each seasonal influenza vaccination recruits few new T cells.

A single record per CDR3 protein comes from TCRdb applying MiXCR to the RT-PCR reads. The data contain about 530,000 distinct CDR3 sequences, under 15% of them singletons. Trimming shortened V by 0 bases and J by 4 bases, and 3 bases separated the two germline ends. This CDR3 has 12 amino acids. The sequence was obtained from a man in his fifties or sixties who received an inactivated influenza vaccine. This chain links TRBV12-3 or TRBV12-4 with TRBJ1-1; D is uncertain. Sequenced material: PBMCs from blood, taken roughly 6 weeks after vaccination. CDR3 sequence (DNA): TGTGCCAGCAGTTTAGCGGCCACTGAAGCTTTCTTT. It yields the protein CASSLAATEAFF.